The text below deals with one T cell receptor (beta chain). The data were produced by immunoSEQ multiplex PCR, yet TCRdb's version contains in-frame clones alone and is incomplete. The sample holds some 330,000 clones; 80% to 90% are singletons and the top ten take roughly 2%. Categorization into cohorts depended on clinical history that participants reported. The data belong to a study of blood T cell repertoires in COVID-19. The TCR originated in a man aged 40-49 years in a cohort exposed to, infected with or recovered from COVID-19 (not recorded which). Sequenced material: PBMCs or T cells enriched from blood (not recorded which).

As DNA, the CDR3 is TGTGCCAGCAGCCCCGGGACTATCGTCGATGAGCAGTTCTTC. Translating gives CASSPGTIVDEQFF. The genes are TRBV7-2 and TRBJ2-1; TRBD2 aligns across 7 bases. The CDR3 totals 14 residues. The germline CDR1 and CDR2 sequences are SGHTA and FQGNSA. The trim removed 5 bases at V and 8 bases at J, leaving 9 bases unmatched.